This T cell receptor beta chain appears in the sequencing data of a study of T-cell memory formation after mild COVID-19. Study-wide findings and caveats: Researchers report contracting CD4+ clones mostly in CM and EM, with CD8+ clones in EMRA.

From the 5' RACE reads, TCRdb called clonotypes with MiXCR, one entry per CDR3 protein. The table has 530,000 or so distinct CDR3 sequences, 15% to 20% seen once; the top ten hold around 7.8%. This clonotype was detected a few times. Its antigen is unidentified. The origin of this receptor is an adult woman who had mild COVID-19 (a few samples of this study predate the infection). Cell type and time point are not known. The specimen was PBMCs or a T cell subset sorted from them (not recorded which).

DNA of the CDR3: TGTGCCAGCAGCTTAGTGCTGGTCCGGGACAGACTCCAAGAGACCCAGTACTTC. Translated: CASSLVLVRDRLQETQYF. The chain carries TRBV7-2 and TRBJ2-5; the match to TRBD1 covers 7 bases. This CDR3 has 18 amino acids. The V gene's germline CDR1 is SGHTA and CDR2 FQGNSA. V lost 1 base and J lost 1; bases outside the gene matches: 12.